Below are 23 T cell receptor beta chains sequenced from a single sample in a study of blood T cells in healthy people across ages. Next came a second PCR, run for about 6 to 12 cycles, which used a sample-barcoded 5' primer along with a J-beta primer mix. From the 5' RACE reads, TCRdb called clonotypes with MiXCR, one entry per CDR3 protein. The sample records around 690,000 distinct CDR3 sequences, 58% being singletons. Sequencing was carried out using blood. All receptors derive from a man aged 60 to 75 in good health.

The genes are TRBV24-1 and TRBJ1-2, with D uncertain. V shed 8 bases and J shed 2 bases, with 8 bases lying between them. CDR3 length: 12 amino acids. The germline CDR1 and CDR2 sequences are KGHDR and SFDVKD. CDR3 sequence reads: CATTVLNYGYTF. CDR3 bases: TGTGCCACCACAGTCCTGAACTATGGCTACACCTTC.

This clonotype was seen only a few times. The chain links TRBV3-1 to TRBJ2-7, with D perhaps matching TRBD1 or TRBD2 (7 bases each). Germline V gives CDR1 LGHDT, CDR2 YNNKEL (reference sequence). Trimming cost V 2 bases and J 3 bases, with 14 bases left between them. This CDR3 region has 15 residues. The CDR3 protein is CASSQRGGGGYEQYF. DNA for the CDR3: TGTGCCAGCAGCCAAAGGGGAGGGGGCGGCTACGAGCAGTACTTC.

This rearrangement joins TRBV5-1 to TRBJ2-2; 9 nucleotides agree with TRBD1. Trimming took 1 base from V and 6 from J; bases not matched to a gene: 4. In germline, CDR1 is SGHRS, CDR2 YFSETQ. This CDR3 has 15 residues. The CDR3 nucleotides read TGCGCCAGCAGCTTGTTGGGACAGGGCCCCGGGGAGCTGTTTTTT. Residues: CASSLLGQGPGELFF.

In this sample, this clonotype turned up once. The V and J genes are TRBV27 and TRBJ2-1, with TRBD2 matching 12 bases. Germline CDR1 MNHEY, CDR2 SMNVEV (reference sequence). The CDR3 contains 15 residues. Trimming took 6 bases from V and 5 from J; bases not matched to a gene: 5. This CDR3 reads CASRNLAGGNNEQFF. The CDR3 bases are TGTGCCAGCAGAAATCTAGCGGGAGGGAACAATGAGCAGTTCTTC.

V gene TRBV12-3 or TRBV12-4 combines with J gene TRBJ1-2, with D possibly TRBD1 on 5 matching bases. The CDR3 is 13 residues long. Between the trimmed V and J ends, which lost 6 bases and 5 bases, there was a span of 13 bases. CDR3 nucleotides: TGTGCCAGCAGCCGCCAGGGAGGTTATGGCTACACCTTC. Translating gives CASSRQGGYGYTF.

This chain connects TRBV2 to TRBJ2-3; 8 bases align to TRBD1. CDR1 SNHLY and CDR2 FYNNEI come from the germline V gene. The CDR3 spans 15 residues. Trimming at V came to 5 bases and at J to 9 bases, leaving 13 bases not matched to a gene. The CDR3 region has the DNA TGTGCCAGCAGTTCGACAGGGGTTCCCTCGGGGACGCAGTATTTT. Amino acid sequence: CASSSTGVPSGTQYF.

This clonotype has just one count. The gene calls are TRBV7-8 and TRBJ1-2, with 8 bases fitting TRBD1. The V and J ends lost 4 bases and 4 bases, in that order; junction bases with no gene match: 11. Germline V gene sequence: CDR1 SGHVS, CDR2 FQNEAQ. This CDR3 contains 16 residues. CDR3: CASSWLGQGGTYGYTF. CDR3 in DNA: TGTGCCAGCAGCTGGCTCGGACAGGGTGGTACCTATGGCTACACCTTC.

V usage is TRBV6-5 and J usage is TRBJ1-4, with TRBD1 as a possible D gene (6 bases). This CDR3 has 13 residues. V lost 1 base to trimming and J lost 7 bases, with 7 bases between them. CDR1 and CDR2 (germline): MNHEY, SVGAGI. The CDR3 reads CASSYYRAEKLFF. The CDR3 DNA is TGTGCCAGCAGTTACTACAGGGCTGAAAAACTGTTTTTT.

This clonotype showed up just once. The chain recombines TRBV6-2 or TRBV6-3 with TRBJ2-4, with a tentative D call TRBD1 (7 bases). The DNA end lines up better with TRBJ2-7; the J call may be wrong. Germline V gene lookup returns CDR1 MNHEY and CDR2 SVGEGT. This CDR3 is built from 14 residues. CDR3 loop: CASSDRAGRDEQYF. Here the CDR3 DNA reads TGTGCCAGCAGCGACAGGGCGGGAAGGGACGAGCAGTACTTC.

This sequence joins TRBV6-1 and TRBJ2-3; 12 bases are shared with TRBD2. CDR3 length: 18 amino acids. Germline V CDR1 and CDR2: MNHNS, SASEGT. The V gene end was trimmed by 5 bases and the J gene end by 1 base; junction bases not matched to a gene: 10. DNA for the CDR3: TGTGCCAGCAGTCTAGCGGGGGGGCCCGGGGGCGGCACAGATACGCAGTATTTT. It specifies CASSLAGGPGGGTDTQYF.

V is TRBV2 and J is TRBJ2-3; no reliable D call. CDR3 size: 15 residues. The germline V gene has CDR1 SNHLY and CDR2 FYNNEI. Trimming left V 4 bases short and J 4 bases short, with 15 bases between. CDR3: CASSAGFRDADTQYF. The CDR3 DNA sequence: TGTGCCAGCAGTGCCGGTTTCCGAGACGCAGATACGCAGTATTTT.

This clonotype has only a few counts. The V gene is TRBV4-2, the J gene TRBJ1-6; D may be TRBD1 (6 bases). Trimming shortened V by 0 bases and J by 7 bases, and 10 bases separated the two germline ends. Germline loops: CDR1 LGHNA, CDR2 YNFKEQ. CDR3 length: 15 amino acids. The CDR3 protein is CASSQDSTGNSPLHF. In DNA, the CDR3 is TGTGCCAGCAGCCAAGATTCGACAGGCAATTCACCCCTCCACTTT.

The chain joins TRBV5-1 to TRBJ2-7; possibly TRBD2 for D (6 bases). Germline V gene lookup returns CDR1 SGHRS and CDR2 YFSETQ. Trimming cost V 6 bases and J 10 bases, with 23 bases left between them. The CDR3 contains 14 residues. The CDR3 here is CASKGASETGDQYF. The CDR3 coding sequence is TGCGCCAGCAAAGGGGCTAGCGAAACGGGGGACCAGTACTTC.

This clonotype was counted between two and nine times. This chain connects TRBV24-1 to TRBJ2-5, with no clear D. The CDR3 consists of 13 residues. CDR1 is KGHDR, CDR2 SFDVKD, per germline. Trimming left V 1 base short and J 11 bases short, with 13 bases between. The DNA for the CDR3 is TGTGCCACCAGTGATTTTTCCCGGAGTGAGCAGTACTTC. Translation gives CATSDFSRSEQYF.

The V call is TRBV20-1, the J call TRBJ2-3; D may be TRBD2 (5 bases). Between the trimmed V and J ends, which lost 4 bases and 4 bases, there was a span of 18 bases. This CDR3 comprises 15 residues. CDR1 and CDR2 (germline): DFQATT, SNEGSKA (reference sequence). The CDR3 spells CSAIPLAPEADTQYF. The CDR3, as DNA: TGCAGTGCTATTCCCTTGGCCCCGGAGGCAGATACGCAGTATTTT.

The gene calls are TRBV5-1 and TRBJ2-3; 8 bases are shared with TRBD1. The CDR3 is 18 residues long. The trim removed 0 bases at V and 0 bases at J, leaving 9 bases unmatched. The germline gives CDR1 SGHRS, CDR2 YFSETQ. Written as DNA, the CDR3 is TGCGCCAGCAGCTTGGGTGGGACAGGCACCTCTAGCACAGATACGCAGTATTTT. Amino acid sequence: CASSLGGTGTSSTDTQYF.

The chain has TRBV9 and TRBJ2-2, with D tentatively TRBD1 or TRBD2 (6 bases each). V was trimmed by 4 bases and J by 3 bases, leaving 13 bases between them. CDR1 and CDR2 (germline): SGDLS, YYNGEE. The CDR3 has 15 amino acids. The CDR3 sequence is CASSSKGGYTGELFF. The CDR3 coding sequence is TGTGCCAGCAGCTCCAAGGGGGGCTACACCGGGGAGCTGTTTTTT. Supplemented by reference TRBV9 and TRBJ2-2, the full variable domain reads DSGVTQTPKHLITATGQRVTLRCSPRSGDLSVYWYQQSLDQGLQFLIQYYNGEERAKGNILERFSAQQFPDLHSELNLSSLELGDSALYFCASSSKGGYTGELFFGEGSRLTVL.

The chain couples TRBV5-6 to TRBJ2-3; 8 bases are shared with TRBD1. The germline V gene has CDR1 SGHDT and CDR2 YYEEEE. The CDR3 contains 16 residues. J was trimmed by 6 bases and V by 3 bases; bases with no gene match: 12. CDR3 loop: CASSSGTGWVWDTQYF. The CDR3 DNA is TGTGCCAGCAGCTCCGGGACAGGATGGGTTTGGGATACGCAGTATTTT.

The rearrangement links TRBV12-3 or TRBV12-4 to TRBJ2-4; D might be TRBD1 (5 bases). The CDR3 covers 12 residues. V lost 5 bases to trimming and J lost 14 bases, with 16 bases between them. The CDR3 DNA follows: TGTGCCAGCAGTGTCGTTGGGGCAGGGAAGTACTTC. Its protein is CASSVVGAGKYF.

This chain uses TRBV12-3 or TRBV12-4 with TRBJ1-6, with TRBD1 as a possible D gene (5 bases). The CDR3 sequence is 14 residues long. Trimming removed 4 bases from V and 12 bases from J, with 16 bases in between. DNA of the CDR3: TGTGCCAGCAGTTGGGGACGGCCCGGGGGACCCCTCCACTTT. Translated: CASSWGRPGGPLHF.

This sequence joins TRBV20-1 and TRBJ1-2; perhaps TRBD1 as D (6 bases). Looked up from germline, CDR1 is DFQATT and CDR2 is SNEGSKA (reference sequence). The CDR3 runs to 16 residues. Trimming stripped 6 bases from V and 7 bases from J, with 27 bases between. The CDR3 nucleotides read TGCAGTGCAGTGAGTAGGACAGTCCGGACCGCTGTTGGCTACACCTTC. This encodes CSAVSRTVRTAVGYTF.

This clonotype was found once. Written as DNA, the CDR3 is TGCAGTGCTAGAGATAATGGTAGGGGCCTCGGTGAAGCTTTCTTT. This translates into CSARDNGRGLGEAFF. The rearrangement joins TRBV20-1 to TRBJ1-1; D may be TRBD1 (5 bases). Germline-derived CDR1 and CDR2 are DFQATT and SNEGSKA (reference sequence). The CDR3 loop spans 15 amino acids. The germline V and J ends were trimmed by 0 bases and 7 bases, with 18 bases remaining between them.

The table lists this clonotype with a few counts. Here the CDR3 reads CASSPRWNYNEQFF. Here the CDR3 DNA reads TGTGCCAGCAGCCCCCGGTGGAATTACAATGAGCAGTTCTTC. V and J are TRBV7-2 and TRBJ2-1, with unresolved D. Per the germline V gene, CDR1 is SGHTA and CDR2 is FQGNSA. V lost 5 bases and J 4 bases, leaving 12 bases between the germline ends. The CDR3 contains 14 residues.